This T cell receptor (beta chain) was profiled in a study of blood T cell repertoires in COVID-19. Background on the study: PBMCs, B-cell-depleted T cells, or T cells provided the cDNA or gDNA that made up the material.

The CDR3 consists of 15 residues. V trimming: 0 bases; J trimming: 9 bases; junction bases outside the gene matches: 5. Germline loops: CDR1 SGHRS, CDR2 YFSETQ. Using immunoSEQ multiplex PCR, the repertoire was profiled, and TCRdb retains in-frame clones only, with some absent. The sample includes more than 300,000 clones, 91% of them seen just once. Each exposed participant met a COVID-19 case in the 2 weeks preceding study entry. The TCR originated in a woman aged 40 to 50 who had been exposed to COVID-19. The rearrangement uses TRBV5-1 and TRBJ1-6, with 8 nucleotides matching TRBD1. The specimen sequenced was PBMCs or T cells enriched from blood (not recorded which). Written as DNA, the CDR3 is TGCGCCAGCAGCTTGGAGGGGACAGGTAGTTCACCCCTCCACTTT. It translates to CASSLEGTGSSPLHF.